This T cell receptor beta chain originates from a study of response to subunit inactivated influenza vaccine. This clonotype was counted between two and nine times. MiXCR, applied by TCRdb to the RT-PCR reads, yields one record per CDR3 protein. Of about 520,000 distinct CDR3 sequences listed, approximately 11% were seen once; the top ten hold more than 10%. The specimen comprised PBMCs from blood, sampled more than 35 days after vaccination. This clonotype originated in a man aged 45 to 65 who received an inactivated influenza vaccine.

The CDR3 coding sequence is TGTGCCAGCAGCAACCCTAGCGTAAGCTACAATGAGCAGTTCTTC. Amino acids: CASSNPSVSYNEQFF. The chain joins TRBV6-2 or TRBV6-3 to TRBJ2-1; perhaps TRBD2 as D (6 bases). Trimming removed 6 bases at V and 3 bases at J, with 15 bases between. This CDR3 has 15 amino acids. Germline V gives CDR1 MNHEY, CDR2 SVGEGT.